These 27 T cell receptor beta chains were sequenced from one sample in a study of blood T cell repertoires in COVID-19. Clones were sequenced by immunoSEQ multiplex PCR, and TCRdb holds only the in-frame ones, with some missing. The sample yields 25,000 to 35,000 clones, roughly four fifths seen once. Sequencing was done on a sample of peripheral blood. Source of these receptors: a woman aged 80 or over with acute or convalescent COVID-19.

This chain uses TRBV9 with TRBJ2-3, with unresolved D. This CDR3 contains 16 residues. In germline, CDR1 is SGDLS, CDR2 YYNGEE. V was trimmed by 0 bases and J by 1 base, leaving 12 bases between them. In DNA, the CDR3 is TGTGCCAGCAGCGTAGGAGGAAGCGTGGGCACAGATACGCAGTATTTT. Translation: CASSVGGSVGTDTQYF. Filled out from reference TRBV9 and TRBJ2-3, the complete variable domain reads DSGVTQTPKHLITATGQRVTLRCSPRSGDLSVYWYQQSLDQGLQFLIQYYNGEERAKGNILERFSAQQFPDLHSELNLSSLELGDSALYFCASSVGGSVGTDTQYFGPGTRLTVL.

By frequency in the sample, this clone is medium-sized (0.01 to 0.1%). The chain joins TRBV9 to TRBJ2-3; D possibly corresponds to TRBD1 (6 bases). Germline CDR1 is SGDLS and CDR2 is YYNGEE. This CDR3 spans 16 amino acids. V dropped 1 base and J dropped 0 bases, with 12 bases sitting between them. The CDR3 loop reads CASSVKQGSSTDTQYF. In nucleotides, the CDR3 is TGTGCCAGCAGCGTAAAACAGGGCTCTAGCACAGATACGCAGTATTTT.

The rearrangement links TRBV4-1 to TRBJ2-7, with D possibly being TRBD1 (5 bases). Germline V gene lookup returns CDR1 MGHRA and CDR2 YSYEKL. The ends were cut back, 3 bases at V and 3 bases at J, with 9 bases in the middle. The CDR3 length is 13 residues. The CDR3 protein is CASSQGDSYEQYF. Written as DNA, the CDR3 is TGCGCCAGCAGCCAGGGTGACAGCTACGAGCAGTACTTC.

This rearrangement joins TRBV5-6 to TRBJ1-1; tentative D call: TRBD1 (5 bases). V shed 4 bases and J shed 4 bases, with 20 bases lying between them. Germline CDR1 is SGHDT and CDR2 is YYEEEE. The CDR3 runs to 16 residues. As DNA, the CDR3 is TGTGCCAGCAGCACACCCAGGGCGGTGTATCTCACTGAAGCTTTCTTT. Its protein product is CASSTPRAVYLTEAFF.

The rearrangement uses TRBV6-6 and TRBJ1-2; perhaps TRBD1 as D (5 bases). V was shortened by 5 bases and J by 4 bases, with 14 bases between the two germline ends. Per germline, CDR1 MNHNY and CDR2 SVGAGI (reference sequence). The CDR3 spans 14 residues. The CDR3: CASSTLDGGYGYTF. Here the CDR3 DNA reads TGTGCCAGCAGTACGTTGGACGGGGGCTATGGCTACACCTTC.

Many counts were recorded for this clone. The CDR3 is CASSQDWAADTQYF. The CDR3 DNA is TGCGCCAGCAGCCAAGATTGGGCAGCAGATACGCAGTATTTT. The chain combines TRBV4-1 with TRBJ2-3, with no clear D. The V end lost 0 bases, the J end lost 4 bases, and 8 bases lay between the germline ends. This CDR3 region has 14 residues. The germline CDR1 and CDR2 sequences are MGHRA and YSYEKL.

The chain links TRBV20-1 to TRBJ1-1; maybe TRBD1 (6 bases). This CDR3 is 14 amino acids long. The germline gives CDR1 DFQATT, CDR2 SNEGSKA (reference sequence). V lost 3 bases to trimming and J lost 5 bases, with 16 bases between them. Here the CDR3 reads CSASYSRGGTEAFF. The DNA for the CDR3 is TGCAGTGCTAGTTATTCCAGGGGTGGAACTGAAGCTTTCTTT.

The chain recombines TRBV5-1 with TRBJ2-1; a weak D match, TRBD2 (7 bases). The germline V and J ends were trimmed by 5 bases and 6 bases, with 18 bases remaining between them. The CDR3 sequence is 15 residues long. CDR1 is SGHRS, CDR2 YFSETQ, per germline. The CDR3 DNA reads as TGCGCCAGCAGTCCGGGGGGCTGGGGCATCAATGAGCAGTTCTTC. The encoded protein is CASSPGGWGINEQFF.

This chain joins TRBV7-2 and TRBJ1-2; D is perhaps TRBD1 (6 bases). There are 13 residues in the CDR3. Germline V gene lookup returns CDR1 SGHTA and CDR2 FQGNSA. The V and J ends lost 2 bases and 6 bases respectively, with 10 bases between them. CDR3 in amino acids: CASSLKGEHGYTF. Written as DNA, the CDR3 is TGTGCCAGCAGCTTAAAGGGGGAACATGGCTACACCTTC. The full variable domain, with the rest looked up from reference TRBV7-2 and TRBJ1-2, is GAGVSQSPSNKVTEKGKDVELRCDPISGHTALYWYRQSLGQGLEFLIYFQGNSAPDKSGLPSDRFSAERTGGSVSTLTIQRTQQEDSAVYLCASSLKGEHGYTFGSGTRLTVV.

On this clone: A junction boundary mismatches the germline segment, possibly from a read error. This chain links TRBV6-5 with TRBJ2-7; 9 bases are a match to TRBD2. This CDR3 spans 10 amino acids. Germline CDR1 MNHEY, CDR2 SVGAGI. CDR3 sequence (DNA): TGTGCCAGCAGCACTAGCGGGTTACACTTC. This encodes CASSTSGLHF.

CDR3 protein: CASSPGYLYNEQFF. The DNA of the CDR3 is TGTGCCAGCAGTCCGGGATACCTATACAATGAGCAGTTCTTC. J is TRBJ2-1 and V is TRBV25-1, with a weak D call TRBD2 (5 bases). Germline CDR1 MGHDK, CDR2 SYGVNS. V lost 5 bases and J lost 4, with 12 bases in between. The CDR3 consists of 14 residues. Full variable domain (rest looked up from reference TRBV25-1 and TRBJ2-1): EADIYQTPRYLVIGTGKKITLECSQTMGHDKMYWYQQDPGMELHLIHYSYGVNSTEKGDLSSESTVSRIRTEHFPLTLESARPSHTSQYLCASSPGYLYNEQFFGPGTRLTVL.

The chain uses TRBV7-9 and TRBJ2-1; 9 nucleotides align to TRBD1. The CDR3 loop spans 14 amino acids. Germline trimming cut 4 bases from V and 9 bases from J; bases unmatched to any gene: 7. The germline V gene encodes CDR1 SEHNR and CDR2 FQNEAQ (reference sequence). The CDR3 region is CASSSPGQGIEQFF. In DNA form, the CDR3 reads TGTGCCAGCAGCTCCCCGGGACAGGGTATTGAGCAGTTCTTC.

This clone was observed a single time. This CDR3 reads CASSQGRTGGNEQFF. Here the CDR3 DNA reads TGCGCCAGCAGCCAAGGTCGAACGGGAGGAAATGAGCAGTTCTTC. The V call is TRBV4-3, the J call TRBJ2-1; TRBD2 aligns across 7 bases. This CDR3 comprises 15 residues. Unmatched junction bases numbered 7, after V lost 1 base and J lost 7 bases. Looked up from germline, CDR1 is LGHNA and CDR2 is YSLEER.

This clone came up once. The chain combines TRBV9 with TRBJ1-1, with D perhaps TRBD1 (5 bases). V was trimmed by 2 bases and J by 5 bases, leaving 16 bases between them. The CDR3 has 15 residues. Germline CDR1 SGDLS, CDR2 YYNGEE. The CDR3 spells CASSVSGAVGTEAFF. The CDR3 DNA follows: TGTGCCAGCAGCGTTAGTGGGGCGGTGGGGACTGAAGCTTTCTTT.

A single count supports this clone. V usage is TRBV6-5 and J usage is TRBJ2-1; 9 positions agree with TRBD1. V gave up 2 bases and J gave up 7 bases; unmatched junction bases: 6. This CDR3 is 15 amino acids long. The germline gives CDR1 MNHEY, CDR2 SVGAGI. CDR3 sequence: CASSYPGQGRNEQFF. In DNA form, the CDR3 reads TGTGCCAGCAGTTACCCCGGACAGGGGCGTAATGAGCAGTTCTTC.

CDR3 sequence: CSVVIGDYSYEQYF. CDR3 DNA sequence: TGCAGCGTTGTTATTGGGGACTACTCCTACGAGCAGTACTTC. The J gene is TRBJ2-7, the V gene TRBV29-1; TRBD2 matches at 7 bases. Germline V gene data show CDR1 as SQVTM and CDR2 as ANQGSEA. CDR3 length: 14 residues. V lost 4 bases to trimming and J lost 0 bases; unmatched junction nucleotides: 6.

The V and J genes are TRBV7-9 and TRBJ2-1; TRBD2 agrees at 14 bases. The CDR3 sequence is 17 residues long. With 3 bases clipped from V and 9 bases from J, the junction kept 10 bases outside the gene matches. CDR1 SEHNR and CDR2 FQNEAQ come from the germline V gene (reference sequence). The CDR3 region is CASSFRLAGGLRSEQFF. As DNA, the CDR3 is TGTGCCAGCAGCTTCCGACTAGCGGGAGGGCTTAGGAGTGAGCAGTTCTTC.

This chain links TRBV30 with TRBJ2-7; no firm D call. Germline V gives CDR1 GTSNPN, CDR2 SVGIG (reference sequence). The germline V and J ends were trimmed by 2 bases and 3 bases, with 14 bases remaining between them. The CDR3 length is 14 residues. Here the CDR3 reads CAWSSMSRLYEQYF. The CDR3 region has the DNA TGTGCCTGGAGTTCCATGAGCAGACTCTACGAGCAGTACTTC.

The V call is TRBV19, the J call TRBJ1-5; possible D gene TRBD1, 5 bases. This CDR3 spans 15 amino acids. Per the germline V gene, CDR1 is LNHDA and CDR2 is SQIVND (reference sequence). Deletions cut 4 bases from V and 2 bases from J, with 12 bases between. The CDR3 DNA reads TGTGCCAGTAGTAATGGGGGGAAGGGCAATCAGCCCCAGCATTTT. This encodes CASSNGGKGNQPQHF.

This chain uses TRBV5-6 with TRBJ1-5, with 11 bases matching TRBD1. V lost 4 bases to trimming and J lost 4 bases; unmatched junction nucleotides: 4. The CDR3 totals 15 residues. CDR1 is SGHDT and CDR2 is YYEEEE in the germline V gene. The CDR3 here is CASSPRDRGNQPQHF. The CDR3 DNA reads TGTGCCAGCAGCCCCAGGGACAGGGGGAATCAGCCCCAGCATTTT.

The chain combines TRBV5-4 with TRBJ2-3, with 7 bases lining up with TRBD2. This CDR3 is built from 16 residues. Germline CDR1 SGHNT, CDR2 YYREEE (reference sequence). V was clipped by 0 bases and J by 3 bases; unmatched bases: 7. The CDR3 spells CASSLGGAGLTDTQYF. CDR3 DNA sequence: TGTGCCAGCAGCTTGGGAGGAGCGGGGTTAACAGATACGCAGTATTTT.

This rearrangement joins TRBV6-5 to TRBJ2-7; TRBD2 might be the D (6 bases). Germline CDR1 is MNHEY and CDR2 is SVGAGI. The germline V and J ends were trimmed by 2 bases and 7 bases, with 6 bases remaining between them. The CDR3 length is 11 residues. CDR3 nucleotide sequence: TGTGCCAGCAGTTACGGAGGGGAGCAGTACTTC. Its protein product is CASSYGGEQYF.

Only one count was recorded for this clone. This chain connects TRBV9 to TRBJ2-7; perhaps TRBD2 as D (7 bases). V dropped 2 bases and J dropped 5 bases, with 14 bases sitting between them. The CDR3 extends over 14 amino acids. Per germline, CDR1 SGDLS and CDR2 YYNGEE. The CDR3 protein is CASSVRGGVDEQYF. The CDR3 nucleotides read TGTGCCAGCAGCGTTCGAGGGGGGGTCGACGAGCAGTACTTC.

The rearrangement joins TRBV11-3 to TRBJ2-1, with 9 bases aligning to TRBD2. The length of the CDR3 is 15 residues. Germline V CDR1 and CDR2: SGHNT, YENEEA. The V segment lost 4 bases and the J segment 7 bases; nucleotides outside the gene matches: 8. Here the CDR3 DNA reads TGTGCCAGCAGCTCAGGACTAGCGACCCAAAATGAGCAGTTCTTC. This codes for CASSSGLATQNEQFF.

The J gene is TRBJ1-2, the V gene TRBV6-1; tentatively, D is TRBD1 (5 bases). Germline V gene sequence: CDR1 MNHNS, CDR2 SASEGT. Trimming removed 1 base at V and 1 base at J, with 10 bases between. This CDR3 is 15 amino acids long. The CDR3 here is CASSEEAGNNYGYTF. Written as DNA, the CDR3 is TGTGCCAGCAGTGAAGAGGCAGGGAATAACTATGGCTACACCTTC.

There are a few counts of this clone. This chain connects TRBV28 to TRBJ1-5; D is perhaps TRBD1 (6 bases). This CDR3 is 16 amino acids long. CDR1 and CDR2 from the germline V gene are MDHEN and SYDVKM. V was shortened by 4 bases and J by 0 bases, with 13 bases between the two germline ends. CDR3 coding DNA: TGTGCCAGCAGTTGGGGGCCCCAGAGTAGCAATCAGCCCCAGCATTTT. It translates to CASSWGPQSSNQPQHF.

The chain employs TRBV28 and TRBJ2-1; D is perhaps TRBD1 (6 bases). The CDR3 contains 15 residues. Germline V gene lookup returns CDR1 MDHEN and CDR2 SYDVKM. The germline V and J ends were trimmed by 10 bases and 2 bases, with 18 bases remaining between them. As DNA, the CDR3 is TGTGCCACGACGAGAACCGGGACACCCTACAATGAGCAGTTCTTC. Residues: CATTRTGTPYNEQFF.